This T cell receptor beta chain was retrieved from a study of long-term antiretroviral therapy in people with HIV. Study as a whole: First collections came about a decade before the 2015 immediate-ART recommendation. The study's findings and limits: Nothing was known about ART adherence, viral resistance or changes in therapy. The data indicate that diversity increased after ART but remained below transplant donor controls.

Points on this clone: Antigen specificity is unknown.

The run of the v3.0 immunoSEQ assay was at survey level. The protocol was immunoSEQ multiplex PCR, while the TCRdb copy is restricted to in-frame clones and leaves out a portion. The table records fewer than 20,000 clones, 94% of them present only once. Deletions cut 6 bases from V and 0 bases from J, with 14 bases between. In germline, CDR1 is MDHEN, CDR2 SYDVKM. The CDR3 spans 15 residues. J is TRBJ1-2 and V is TRBV28; no definite D call. This sequence was found in a woman in her 50s with HIV. The starting material was unsorted PBMCs, obtained 6.4 years after starting antiretroviral therapy. This chain's CDR3 is CASSEVVLPNYGYTF. The CDR3 bases are TGTGCCAGCAGCGAGGTAGTGCTCCCTAACTATGGCTACACCTTC.